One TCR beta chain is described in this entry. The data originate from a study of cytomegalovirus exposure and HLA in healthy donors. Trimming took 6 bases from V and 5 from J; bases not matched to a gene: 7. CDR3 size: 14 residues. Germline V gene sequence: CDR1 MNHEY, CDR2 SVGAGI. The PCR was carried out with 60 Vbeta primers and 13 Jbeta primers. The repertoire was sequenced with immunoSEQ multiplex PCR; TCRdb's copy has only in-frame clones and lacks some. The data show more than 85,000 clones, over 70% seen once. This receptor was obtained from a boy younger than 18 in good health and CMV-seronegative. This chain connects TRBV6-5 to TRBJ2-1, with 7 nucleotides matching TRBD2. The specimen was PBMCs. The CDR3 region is CASRLAGRDNEQFF. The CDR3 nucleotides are TGTGCCAGCAGATTAGCGGGTCGCGACAATGAGCAGTTCTTC.